The 9 T cell receptor beta chains in this list originate from one sample, sequenced in a study of response to subunit inactivated influenza vaccine. Each CDR3 protein is one row after TCRdb ran MiXCR on the RT-PCR reads. In the table there are 550,000 to 800,000 distinct CDR3 sequences, roughly 14% of which are singletons. The source material was PBMCs from blood, sampled 14 to 15 days before vaccination. Receptors were obtained from a man between 45 and 60 years old who received an inactivated influenza vaccine.

The CDR3 is CASSHSRGSANYGYTF. The CDR3 nucleotides read TGCGCCAGCAGCCATTCACGGGGGTCGGCTAACTATGGCTACACCTTC. This chain links TRBV4-3 with TRBJ1-2, with a possible D match to TRBD1 (5 bases). V was clipped by 3 bases and J by 0 bases, with 14 bases between them. From germline, CDR1 is LGHNA and CDR2 YSLEER. The length of the CDR3 is 16 residues.

This chain connects TRBV20-1 to TRBJ2-3; 9 bases match TRBD1. The CDR3 is 16 residues long. Unmatched junction bases numbered 10, after V lost 3 bases and J lost 3 bases. CDR1 DFQATT and CDR2 SNEGSKA come from the germline V gene (reference sequence). The CDR3 nucleotides read TGCAGTGCTAGCCTAGACAGGGGGAGGAGAACAGATACGCAGTATTTT. Protein sequence: CSASLDRGRRTDTQYF.

This clonotype appeared many times. The chain joins TRBV11-2 to TRBJ2-2; possibly TRBD1 for D (5 bases). V was shortened by 1 base and J by 6 bases, with 6 bases between the two germline ends. This CDR3 contains 13 residues. The germline CDR1 and CDR2 sequences are SGHAT and FQNNGV. For the CDR3, the DNA is TGTGCCAGCAGCTTAGTCAGGGCCGGGGAGCTGTTTTTT. Translating gives CASSLVRAGELFF.

This clonotype was found a few times. This chain connects TRBV24-1 to TRBJ2-7; D might be TRBD1 (5 bases). The CDR3 has 14 amino acids. The V end was cut by 5 bases, the J end by 0 bases, with 10 bases between. In germline, CDR1 is KGHDR, CDR2 SFDVKD. The CDR3, as DNA: TGTGCCACCAGTGGTGGGGCTAGCTCCTACGAGCAGTACTTC. Translation gives CATSGGASSYEQYF.

In its sample, this clonotype was seen a few times. V and J are TRBV15 and TRBJ2-2; D is perhaps TRBD1 (6 bases). Germline V gene sequence: CDR1 LNHNV, CDR2 YYDKDF (reference sequence). Trimming took 8 bases from V and 7 from J, leaving 17 bases between them. The CDR3 spans 14 residues. CDR3 DNA: TGTGCCACCCGGGCAGGGGCAATCCTCGGGGAGCTGTTTTTT. This sequence encodes CATRAGAILGELFF. The full variable domain, with the rest looked up from reference TRBV15 and TRBJ2-2, is DAMVIQNPRYQVTQFGKPVTLSCSQTLNHNVMYWYQQKSSQAPKLLFHYYDKDFNNEADTPDNFQSRRPNTSFCFLDIRSPGLGDTAMYLCATRAGAILGELFFGEGSRLTVL.

V and J are TRBV3-1 and TRBJ1-1; weak D call: TRBD1 (5 bases). V was pared by 1 base and J by 3 bases, with 9 bases between. The CDR3 is made up of 14 amino acids. CDR1 and CDR2 from the germline V gene are LGHDT and YNNKEL (reference sequence). CDR3 in amino acids: CASSQVEGYTEAFF. Here the CDR3 DNA reads TGTGCCAGCAGCCAAGTCGAGGGGTACACTGAAGCTTTCTTT.

The chain uses TRBV12-5 and TRBJ2-2; 8 bases are a match to TRBD2. V shed 3 bases, J shed 2 bases, and the junction held 5 bases outside the gene matches. The CDR3 covers 16 residues. Germline V gives CDR1 LGHNT, CDR2 FRNRAP. CDR3 DNA: TGTGCTAGTGGTTTAGGAGCGGGAGATAACACCGGGGAGCTGTTTTTT. It translates to CASGLGAGDNTGELFF.

This chain links TRBV6-1 with TRBJ2-3; D is unclear. Germline-derived CDR1 and CDR2 are MNHNS and SASEGT. The CDR3 covers 16 residues. Between the trimmed V and J ends, which lost 8 bases and 1 base, there was a span of 19 bases. Written as DNA, the CDR3 is TGTGCCAGCGCCCCCACAACCCAGGTGGGCACAGATACGCAGTATTTT. It yields the protein CASAPTTQVGTDTQYF.

There are a few counts of this clonotype. The chain joins TRBV7-9 to TRBJ2-5, with a possible D match to TRBD2 (6 bases). V was trimmed by 5 bases and J by 5 bases, leaving 12 bases between them. There are 13 residues in the CDR3. Germline loops: CDR1 SEHNR, CDR2 FQNEAQ (reference sequence). CDR3 nucleotide sequence: TGTGCCAGCAGCCCTATGGGGGGTGAGACCCAGTACTTC. Encoded protein: CASSPMGGETQYF.